This note documents a single T cell receptor (beta chain) sequence. The sample belongs to a study of blood T cell repertoires in COVID-19. On the study more broadly: Acute-phase and convalescent COVID-19 samples originated in the United States, Italy and Spain.

Original processing methods: Reference gene primer amplification in the assay estimated nucleated cell counts. The assay was immunoSEQ multiplex PCR, and TCRdb's table has in-frame clones only and misses some. The DNA gave D and trimming, while V, J and clone size come from that table. The sample lists approximately 83,000 clones; nearly 90% were seen once. The CDR3 loop spans 15 amino acids. CDR1 KGHSH and CDR2 LQKENI come from the germline V gene. V was shortened by 2 bases and J by 1 base, with 9 bases between the two germline ends. The TCR originated in a man aged 70 or older with acute or convalescent COVID-19. The sample comprised peripheral blood. The V and J genes are TRBV18 and TRBJ1-5; no definite D call. The CDR3 nucleotides are TGTGCCAGCTCACCAGAACGACTGAGCAATCAGCCCCAGCATTTT. Residues: CASSPERLSNQPQHF.